The source of this T cell receptor (beta chain) is a study of shared clonotypes between healthy human individuals. The CDR3 length is 16 residues. Looked up from germline, CDR1 is SGHTA and CDR2 is FQGTGA. V was clipped by 5 bases and J by 2 bases, with 17 bases between them. Naive CD8 cells comprised CD45RO-negative, CCR7-positively selected cells, excluding terminally differentiated effector memory CD45RA+ cells. Among the donors, all were Caucasian adults who lived in Nashville, Tennessee. Assay: immunoSEQ multiplex PCR; the TCRdb copy retains only in-frame clones and omits some. The table lists approximately 740,000 clones, nearly 95% of them singletons.

Sequenced material: naive CD8+ T cells sorted from blood. The chain combines TRBV7-3 with TRBJ2-3; D possibly corresponds to TRBD1 (6 bases). The receptor's source is a man aged 30 to 45 in good health. CDR3 in DNA: TGTGCCAGCAGCCCGCCGACAGGAGGATCCACAGATACGCAGTATTTT. This encodes CASSPPTGGSTDTQYF.